This entry features one T cell receptor beta chain sequence. Its antigen is not known. The treatment denotes: oral pan-JAK inhibitor, 5-10 mg twice daily. In germline, CDR1 is SGHNT, CDR2 YYREEE (reference sequence). This CDR3 has 17 amino acids. V lost 4 bases, J lost 4 bases, and 16 bases stayed unmatched. This record belongs to a study of CD8+ T cells in alopecia areata. Study results and caveats: Both scalp clonality and the expanded CD8+ clones among the top 100 showed a significant decrease with tofacitinib. Uncertainty about whether baseline CD8+ expansion is linked to response remains, with one nonresponder.

Sequencing used cDNA as its template, made by extracting RNA and reverse transcribing it. Data came from immunoSEQ multiplex PCR; TCRdb stores just in-frame clones and leaves some out. The repertoire holds about 42,000 clones, with about 71% as singletons. The chain joins TRBV5-4 to TRBJ2-7; 8 positions match TRBD1. This TCR came from a human donor with alopecia areata. The sample consisted of CD8+ T cells sorted from blood, taken at week 4, from a patient treated with tofacitinib. DNA for the CDR3: TGTGCCAGCAGCCAATCGGCGGAGCCAGGGGGCTTGTACGAGCAGTACTTC. This sequence encodes CASSQSAEPGGLYEQYF.